A selection of T cell receptor beta chains follows, all from one sample in a study of cytomegalovirus exposure and HLA in healthy donors. Some clones are missing from TCRdb's copy, which holds only in-frame ones; the method was immunoSEQ multiplex PCR. The table lists 150,000 to 200,000 clones, 70% to 80% of them singletons, with roughly 1.4% in the top ten. What was sequenced was PBMCs. The source of these receptors is a woman aged 50 to 65 in good health and CMV-seronegative. The CDR3 runs from the conserved cysteine through the conserved F or W. D genes are given only for firm matches. Expanded clones get a size class; other rows say once, few or many, or leave the size out.

.	TRBD1	TRBV6-1	TRBJ1-2	CASNEGSQGAEGYTF	TGTGCCAGCAACGAGGGGTCCCAGGGGGCTGAGGGCTACACCTTC
.	.	TRBV13	TRBJ1-2	CASSPGEGWNYGYTF	TGTGCCAGCAGCCCCGGGGAAGGGTGGAACTATGGCTACACCTTC
few	TRBD2	TRBV7-9	TRBJ2-5	CASSSSGTRDRETQYF	TGTGCCAGCAGCTCGTCCGGGACTAGGGACCGAGAGACCCAGTACTTC
once	.	TRBV18	TRBJ2-5	CASSPYSQMVRAETQYF	TGTGCCAGCTCACCTTACAGTCAGATGGTCCGAGCAGAGACCCAGTACTTC
few	TRBD1	TRBV6-6	TRBJ1-5	CASSTGDWPQHF	TGTGCCAGCAGTACAGGGGATTGGCCCCAGCATTTT
.	.	TRBV19	TRBJ1-2	CASSIFTDYYGYTF	TGTGCCAGTAGTATTTTCACAGATTACTATGGCTACACCTTC
.	.	TRBV6-5	TRBJ1-2	CASSYSGTRIYYGYTF	TGTGCCAGCAGTTACTCCGGGACACGGATTTACTATGGCTACACCTTC
.	TRBD2	TRBV7-9	TRBJ2-3	CASSSKVRLAGSTDTQYF	TGTGCCAGCAGCTCGAAGGTGAGACTAGCGGGGAGCACAGATACGCAGTATTTT
.	.	TRBV6-6	TRBJ2-7	CASSKPTGAAREQYF	TGTGCCAGCAGTAAGCCGACAGGAGCCGCGCGCGAGCAGTACTTC
.	.	TRBV7-9	TRBJ1-3	CASTGDGNTIYF	TGTGCCAGCACCGGGGATGGAAACACCATATATTTT
.	TRBD1	TRBV18	TRBJ2-6	CASSPLTGGVGANVLTF	TGTGCCAGCTCACCCCTCACAGGGGGCGTTGGGGCCAACGTCCTGACTTTC
.	.	TRBV7-9	TRBJ2-3	CASSSNLGSQKGTQYF	TGTGCCAGCAGCTCAAACCTCGGGAGCCAGAAAGGTACGCAGTATTTT
.	.	TRBV7-8	TRBJ2-7	CASSLGTHYEQYF	TGTGCCAGCAGCTTAGGGACTCACTACGAGCAGTACTTC
.	.	TRBV28	TRBJ2-7	CASSPTGPPYEQYF	TGTGCCAGCAGCCCAACAGGGCCCCCCTACGAGCAGTACTTC
few	TRBD1	TRBV18	TRBJ1-4	CASSRGQSPGEKLFF	TGTGCCAGCTCACGGGGACAGTCGCCGGGAGAAAAACTGTTTTTT
once	TRBD1	TRBV2	TRBJ2-1	CASSRDRGLTNEQFF	TGTGCCAGCAGTCGGGACAGGGGGCTTACCAATGAGCAGTTCTTC
.	TRBD2	TRBV27	TRBJ2-5	CASRGISGRSGEQYF	TGTGCCAGCAGGGGCATTAGCGGGAGATCGGGGGAGCAGTACTTC
.	TRBD1	TRBV2	TRBJ2-1	CASSEAGRGQVDEQFF	TGTGCCAGCAGTGAAGCTGGCAGGGGGCAAGTCGATGAGCAGTTCTTC
few	TRBD1	TRBV27	TRBJ2-1	CASSWDRDNEQFF	TGTGCCAGCAGTTGGGACAGGGACAATGAGCAGTTCTTC
once	.	TRBV28	TRBJ1-1	CACKEGTEAFF	TGTGCCTGCAAGGAGGGCACTGAAGCTTTCTTT